This T cell receptor (beta chain) is from a study of blood T cell repertoires in COVID-19 (dated by TCRdb to about 2020). With respect to the entire study: Collaborator samples came from the United States, Italy and Spain and covered acute and convalescent phases of COVID-19. The prospective study material was composed of cDNA or gDNA derived from T cells, B-cell-depleted T cells, or PBMCs. Deeply sampled blood TCRbeta repertoires from subjects exposed to, actively infected with, or recovered from COVID-19 were included in the dataset. A freely available public database, intended as a resource for researchers studying the immune response to SARS-CoV-2, is where the repertoires were released. The samples were drawn from the first 160 participants of the ongoing ImmuneRACE study and from 1,254 subjects provided by 6 global collaborators. The sample metadata nearly always contained a de-identified subject ID, COVID-19 status, age in years and sex. Where available, HLA class I and class II types were taken from metadata supplied by the sample provider and were not determined by assay-based typing. Here is what the overall study found, with its caveats: How much clinical and demographic metadata was included differed by source and by participant, and the metadata was provided uncurated.

TCRbeta CDR3 regions were amplified from genomic DNA by means of the immunoSEQ Assay, a bias-controlled multiplex PCR. As for the authors' bioinformatics: Nucleated cell counts per sample were estimated from amplification of reference gene primers within the assay. Sequence reads were collapsed and filtered to measure the absolute abundance of every unique TCRbeta CDR3 rearrangement. For each sample, productive Simpson clonality was calculated by taking the square root of Simpson's diversity index across productive rearrangements. In its TCRdb copy, this immuneACCESS table keeps in-frame sequences only and misses some clones. Where compared with another copy, unresolved V genes explain less than half of these, and the others have no known cause. The DNA was the basis for D and trimming; V, J and clone size are from that table. The sample table holds 70,000 to 90,000 clones, of which about 87% were seen once. The ten top clones hold approximately 8.1% of the sample.

With regard to this clone: The clone's antigen remains unknown. No much larger clone exists at a distance of one base, and base qualities are not known.

Whole blood was collected in K2EDTA tubes by collaborating institutions according to the institutions' own protocols. Collaborator samples were shipped for TCRbeta analysis as frozen whole blood, isolated PBMCs, or DNA extracted from either sample type. Trimming takes 2 bases off V and 8 bases off J; junction bases not matched to a gene: 14. The germline V gene (reference sequence) gives CDR1 as LGHDT and CDR2 as YNNKEL. The CDR3 spans 17 residues, from the cysteine through the phenylalanine. Only CDR3 DNA remains: 51 bases, in frame from the first base. The rearranged segments are TRBV3-1 (or the pseudogene TRBV3-2) and TRBJ2-1; 8 nucleotides in the junction match TRBD1. This receptor was identified in an elderly man with active or convalescent COVID-19. Sequencing input: peripheral blood. The nucleotide sequence is TGTGCCAGCAGCCAACATACAGGGGGACCCCGGGTCTATGAGCAGTTCTTC. It is translated as CASSQHTGGPRVYEQFF.